These T cell receptor beta chains were read from a single sample in a study of a mutant IDH1 vaccine in newly diagnosed glioma. These TCRs are of unknown antigen specificity. The protocol was immunoSEQ multiplex PCR, while the TCRdb copy is restricted to in-frame clones and leaves out a portion. In the table there are under 150,000 clones, roughly 88% of which are singletons. The sequencing here drew on PBMCs, taken from a glioma patient whose treatment included an IDH1 peptide vaccine. Source of these receptors: a woman aged 50 to 60 with glioma. Each CDR3 is given without its conserved first and last residue. Each record gives: V gene, J gene, CDR3 protein.

>TRBV2|TRBJ2-5
ASSRGGATGETQY
>TRBV15|TRBJ2-7
AVRGTGVHEQY
>TRBV20-1|TRBJ1-2
SAILQGGYT
>TRBV10-2|TRBJ2-7
ASISASGLAGYEQY
>TRBV27|TRBJ2-1
ASSPPSRSGAFNEQF
>TRBV30|TRBJ2-2
AWSLGQGVRELF
>TRBV9|TRBJ2-7
ASSPGGRSSYEQY
>TRBV20-1|TRBJ1-2
NAWGRDGYT
>TRBV2|TRBJ2-1
ASSGPGTSGDYNEQF
>TRBV6-5|TRBJ2-1
ASSYAQFRDNEQF
>TRBV7-6|TRBJ2-3
ASSLRIGPDTQY
>TRBV7-8|TRBJ1-4
ASSLSRTAGNEKLF
>TRBV4-1|TRBJ2-5
ASSAPGTGGQETQY
>TRBV10-1|TRBJ2-1
ASSEWREGREQF
>TRBV4-1|TRBJ2-3
ASSQVDLFSTDTQY
>TRBV19|TRBJ1-6
ASKAQSSYNSPLH
>TRBV5-5|TRBJ1-1
ASSGGGLPIEAF
>TRBV5-1|TRBJ2-7
ASSILGSGYEQY
>TRBV7-3|TRBJ2-1
ASSLYAERTSGSLDDEQF
>TRBV4-1|TRBJ2-7
ASSQVSLSSYEQY
>TRBV6-5|TRBJ2-2
ASSYRATGELF
>TRBV29-1|TRBJ2-5
SVERTAQETQY
>TRBV21-1|TRBJ2-3
ASRTSSGVSTDTQY
>TRBV7-9|TRBJ1-3
ASSPPSGGARGNTIY
>TRBV7-9|TRBJ1-1
ASSIANSREAF
>TRBV28|TRBJ2-7
ASSFRGGGSYEQY
>TRBV4-1|TRBJ2-3
ASSPREDGTDTQY
>TRBV11-2|TRBJ2-7
ASSPPGYEQY
>TRBV4-1|TRBJ2-3
ASSRLAGVDTQY
>TRBV28|TRBJ1-1
ASRRKGSTEAF
>TRBV27|TRBJ1-2
ASSLSGTGIVGYT
>TRBV10-2|TRBJ1-1
ASSTQGRTEAF
>TRBV5-6|TRBJ2-3
ASSLDGWTISTDTQY
>TRBV9|TRBJ2-5
ASSSGLSEGGFWTQY
>TRBV5-8|TRBJ2-5
ATNTGVQETQY
>TRBV28|TRBJ2-3
ASNGIPPRASGLSTDTQY
>TRBV6-5|TRBJ1-4
ASSARTGEKLF
>TRBV5-1|TRBJ2-7
ASSPPDRRQQY
>TRBV5-5|TRBJ1-5
ASSLGYSNQPQH
>TRBV28|TRBJ2-4
ASSLSGTRKNIQY
>TRBV28|TRBJ2-1
ASTSGGSSYNEQF
>TRBV25-1|TRBJ2-2
ASSDRNLGAGELF
>TRBV7-8|TRBJ2-7
ASSLARLADLGNEQY
>TRBV10-2|TRBJ1-2
ASSESKTGAGSASYGYT
>TRBV18|TRBJ2-2
ASSPLDRGGAGELF
>TRBV27|TRBJ1-5
ASSSMSSNQPQH
>TRBV27|TRBJ1-2
ASSPPTGSTRGYT
>TRBV5-1|TRBJ1-5
ASSYEGGNQPQH
>TRBV19|TRBJ1-5
ASSIEGWYSNQPQH
>TRBV9|TRBJ2-1
ASSLDDNEQF
>TRBV2|TRBJ2-1
ASSEFGTDYNEQF
>TRBV7-2|TRBJ2-3
ASSSRLVGTDTQY